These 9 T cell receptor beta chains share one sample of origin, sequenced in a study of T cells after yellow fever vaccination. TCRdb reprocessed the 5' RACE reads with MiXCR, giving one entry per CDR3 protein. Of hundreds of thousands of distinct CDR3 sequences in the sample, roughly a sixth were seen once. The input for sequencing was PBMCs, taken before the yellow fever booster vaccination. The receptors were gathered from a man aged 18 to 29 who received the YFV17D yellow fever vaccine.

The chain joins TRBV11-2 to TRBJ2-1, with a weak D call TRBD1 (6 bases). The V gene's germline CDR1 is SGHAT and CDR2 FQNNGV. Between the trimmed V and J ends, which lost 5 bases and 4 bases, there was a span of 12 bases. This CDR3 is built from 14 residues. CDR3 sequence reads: CASSVSGVYNEQFF. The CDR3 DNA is TGTGCCAGCAGCGTCTCAGGGGTTTACAATGAGCAGTTCTTC. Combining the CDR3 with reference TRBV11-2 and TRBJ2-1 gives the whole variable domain EAGVAQSPRYKIIEKRQSVAFWCNPISGHATLYWYQQILGQGPKLLIQFQNNGVVDDSQLPKDRFSAERLKGVDSTLKIQPAKLEDSAVYLCASSVSGVYNEQFFGPGTRLTVL.

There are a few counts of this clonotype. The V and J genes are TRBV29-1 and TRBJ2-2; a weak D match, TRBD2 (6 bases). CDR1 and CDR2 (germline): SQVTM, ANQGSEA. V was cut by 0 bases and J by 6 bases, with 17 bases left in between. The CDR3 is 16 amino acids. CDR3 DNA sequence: TGCAGCGTTGAAGAACCCTTTGCGGGGCGTGCCGGGGAGCTGTTTTTT. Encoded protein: CSVEEPFAGRAGELFF.

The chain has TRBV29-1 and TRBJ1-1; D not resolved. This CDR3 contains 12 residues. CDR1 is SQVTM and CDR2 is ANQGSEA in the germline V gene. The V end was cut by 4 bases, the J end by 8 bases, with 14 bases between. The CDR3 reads CSVAQPITEAFF. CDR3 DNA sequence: TGCAGCGTTGCCCAACCAATAACCGAAGCTTTCTTT.

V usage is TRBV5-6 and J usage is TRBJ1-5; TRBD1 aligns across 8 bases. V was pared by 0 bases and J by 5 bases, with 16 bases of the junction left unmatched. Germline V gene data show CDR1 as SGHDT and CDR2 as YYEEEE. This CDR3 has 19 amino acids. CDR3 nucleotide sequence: TGTGCCAGCAGCTTGGGGGGACAGGCAAGGGGTAGTCCGGATCAGCCCCAGCATTTT. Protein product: CASSLGGQARGSPDQPQHF.

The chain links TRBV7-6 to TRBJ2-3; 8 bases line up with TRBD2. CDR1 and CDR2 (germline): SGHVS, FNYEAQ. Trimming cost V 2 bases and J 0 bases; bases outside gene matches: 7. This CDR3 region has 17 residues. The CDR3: CASSLSTAGGSTDTQYF. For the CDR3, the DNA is TGTGCCAGCAGCTTAAGTACCGCGGGGGGAAGCACAGATACGCAGTATTTT.

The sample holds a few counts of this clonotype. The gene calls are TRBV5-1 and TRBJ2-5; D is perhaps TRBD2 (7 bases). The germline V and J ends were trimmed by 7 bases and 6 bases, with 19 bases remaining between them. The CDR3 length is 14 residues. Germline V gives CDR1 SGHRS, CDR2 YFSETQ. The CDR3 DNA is TGCGCCAGCGCGGCGAGAGGGGGGGCCCAGACCCAGTACTTC. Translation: CASAARGGAQTQYF.

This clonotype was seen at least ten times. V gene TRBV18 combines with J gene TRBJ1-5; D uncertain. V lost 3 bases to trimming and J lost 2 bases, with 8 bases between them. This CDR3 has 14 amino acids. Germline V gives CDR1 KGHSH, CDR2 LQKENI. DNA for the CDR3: TGTGCCAGCTCACCCTCACAACGCAATCAGCCCCAGCATTTT. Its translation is CASSPSQRNQPQHF.

CDR3 residues: CASSIRWATGGEGNQPQHF. In DNA, the CDR3 is TGTGCCAGTAGTATACGGTGGGCTACAGGGGGCGAGGGCAATCAGCCCCAGCATTTT. The chain employs TRBV19 and TRBJ1-5; TRBD1 agrees at 9 bases. V lost 2 bases, J lost 2 bases, and 13 bases stayed unmatched. The germline V gene encodes CDR1 LNHDA and CDR2 SQIVND (reference sequence). The CDR3 has 19 residues.

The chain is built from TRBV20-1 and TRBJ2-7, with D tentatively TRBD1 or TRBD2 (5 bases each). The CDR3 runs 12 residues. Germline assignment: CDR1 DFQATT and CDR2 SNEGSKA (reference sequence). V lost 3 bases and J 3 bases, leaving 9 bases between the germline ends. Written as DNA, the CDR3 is TGCAGTGCTAGCGGGGACGGCTACGAGCAGTACGTC. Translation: CSASGDGYEQYV.